A single sample is the source of the 16 T cell receptor beta chains below, sequenced in a study of neurological immune-mediated disorders. TCRdb fed the 5' RACE reads into MiXCR, producing one record per CDR3 protein. The profile shows tens of thousands of distinct CDR3 sequences, approximately 5.3% of them singletons. The sample taken for sequencing was PBMCs. The receptors derive from a human donor with multiple sclerosis. The donor label of this sample is uncertain.

This clonotype has a count of ten or more. The chain links TRBV7-6 to TRBJ2-5; D is undetermined. Germline CDR1 and CDR2: SGHVS and FNYEAQ. This CDR3 is built from 14 residues. V gave up 1 base and J gave up 5 bases, with 11 bases separating them. This CDR3 reads CASSLVSPRETQYF. The CDR3 DNA is TGTGCCAGCAGCTTAGTATCCCCCCGGGAGACCCAGTACTTC.

This clonotype was detected a few times. This rearrangement joins TRBV3-1 to TRBJ2-3, with 9 bases matching TRBD2. The CDR3 runs to 18 residues. J was trimmed by 1 base and V by 6 bases; bases with no gene match: 14. CDR1 is LGHDT and CDR2 is YNNKEL in the germline V gene (reference sequence). The CDR3 sequence: CASRKSGLAFPGTDTQYF. The CDR3 DNA reads as TGTGCCAGCAGGAAGTCGGGACTAGCCTTTCCTGGCACAGATACGCAGTATTTT.

This clonotype was observed many times. This chain uses TRBV2 with TRBJ2-2; D is ambiguous. CDR3 length: 13 amino acids. V lost 2 bases and J lost 4, with 5 bases in between. The germline V gene encodes CDR1 SNHLY and CDR2 FYNNEI. The CDR3, as DNA: TGTGCCAGCAGTGAAATCGGCACCGGGGAGCTGTTTTTT. Protein product: CASSEIGTGELFF.

This clonotype appeared many times. This sequence joins TRBV6-5 and TRBJ2-1; TRBD1 aligns across 9 bases. From germline, CDR1 is MNHEY and CDR2 SVGAGI. The CDR3 contains 15 residues. The V gene end was trimmed by 8 bases and the J gene end by 9 bases; junction bases not matched to a gene: 14. Here the CDR3 DNA reads TGTGCCAGCGTTTTGGATGCGGGACAGGGAGGTGAGCAGTTCTTC. Its protein product is CASVLDAGQGGEQFF.

The table lists this clonotype with a count of one. This may be a read error, as it is one base from a much larger clone. The rearrangement links TRBV5-4 to TRBJ1-1; 8 bases agree with TRBD1. The germline V gene encodes CDR1 SGHNT and CDR2 YYREEE (reference sequence). With V trimmed by 0 bases and J by 6 bases, 7 bases remained unmatched. CDR3 length: 15 residues. The CDR3 DNA sequence: TGTGCCAGCAGCTTGGCTCGGACAGGGCGGTCTGAAGCTTTCTTT. Residues: CASSLARTGRSEAFF.

This clonotype was seen ten or more times. The chain has TRBV6-5 and TRBJ2-7; tentative D call: TRBD1 (6 bases). The CDR3 consists of 14 residues. Germline CDR1 is MNHEY and CDR2 is SVGAGI. The V and J ends lost 4 bases and 5 bases respectively, with 15 bases between them. The CDR3 coding sequence is TGTGCCAGCAGTTCTTACAGGGTTAGAGACGAGCAGTACTTC. It specifies CASSSYRVRDEQYF.

This clonotype was detected many times. The chain links TRBV10-2 to TRBJ2-1; possible D gene TRBD1, 6 bases. Trimming took 8 bases from V and 6 from J, leaving 17 bases between them. From germline, CDR1 is WSHSY and CDR2 SAAADI. The CDR3 has 14 amino acids. The CDR3 loop reads CASQPNRDRNEQFF. In DNA form, the CDR3 reads TGCGCCAGCCAACCGAACAGGGATCGCAATGAGCAGTTCTTC.

The CDR3 DNA follows: TGTGCCATCAAGGGTGACAGGAGCTCTGGAAACACCATATATTTT. It is translated as CAIKGDRSSGNTIYF. This rearrangement joins TRBV10-3 to TRBJ1-3; D possibly corresponds to TRBD1 (6 bases). The CDR3 totals 15 residues. The V end was cut by 7 bases, the J end by 0 bases, with 13 bases between. Germline CDR1 ENHRY, CDR2 SYGVKD.

This clonotype has ten or more counts. The CDR3 nucleotides read TGCAGTGCCTTCCTCGGATCCGGGACTATAGACAACGAGCAGTACTTC. Protein: CSAFLGSGTIDNEQYF. This chain links TRBV20-1 with TRBJ2-7; 7 nucleotides agree with TRBD2. V dropped 6 bases and J dropped 5; count of bases not matched to a gene: 19. Germline V gives CDR1 DFQATT, CDR2 SNEGSKA (reference sequence). CDR3 length: 16 amino acids.

This clonotype was detected many times. V usage is TRBV25-1 and J usage is TRBJ1-4; D is undetermined. The CDR3 contains 15 residues. Trimming removed 0 bases from V and 4 bases from J, with 9 bases in between. CDR1 and CDR2 (germline): MGHDK, SYGVNS. CDR3 amino acids: CASSEYRAVNEKLFF. CDR3 sequence (DNA): TGTGCCAGCAGTGAATATAGGGCAGTTAATGAAAAACTGTTTTTT.

This chain joins TRBV2 and TRBJ1-6, with D perhaps matching TRBD1 (5 bases). CDR1 and CDR2 from the germline V gene are SNHLY and FYNNEI. The germline V and J ends were trimmed by 10 bases and 3 bases, with 16 bases remaining between them. CDR3 length: 15 residues. In DNA, the CDR3 is TGTGCCAACACATTATGGGGGAACTATAATTCACCCCTCCACTTT. Protein: CANTLWGNYNSPLHF.

This chain links TRBV4-1 with TRBJ1-1; D uncertain. V shed 5 bases and J shed 2 bases, with 12 bases lying between them. The CDR3 covers 14 residues. CDR1 MGHRA and CDR2 YSYEKL come from the germline V gene. CDR3 DNA: TGCGCCAGCAGCTTAGGGCGCCGTAACACTGAAGCTTTCTTT. It encodes CASSLGRRNTEAFF.

This clonotype came up many times. The CDR3 sequence: CASTQAIFNEQFF. CDR3 coding DNA: TGTGCCAGCACCCAAGCGATATTCAATGAGCAGTTCTTC. The chain carries TRBV6-6 and TRBJ2-1; D gene ambiguous. V was shortened by 7 bases and J by 6 bases, with 13 bases between the two germline ends. From germline, CDR1 is MNHNY and CDR2 SVGAGI (reference sequence). The CDR3 has 13 amino acids.

This clonotype has ten or more counts. The chain uses TRBV3-1 and TRBJ1-2; the match to TRBD1 covers 8 bases. J lost 3 bases, V lost 1 base, and 4 bases had no gene match. CDR3 length equals 15 residues. The germline gives CDR1 LGHDT, CDR2 YNNKEL (reference sequence). CDR3 residues: CASSQGQGAYYGYTF. The CDR3 nucleotides read TGTGCCAGCAGCCAAGGCCAGGGGGCATACTATGGCTACACCTTC.

This clonotype was picked up many times. The J gene is TRBJ2-7, the V gene TRBV27; no clear D. Germline CDR1 is MNHEY and CDR2 is SMNVEV (reference sequence). Deletions cut 6 bases from V and 3 bases from J, with 12 bases between. The CDR3 is 13 residues long. In DNA form, the CDR3 reads TGTGCCAGCAGAGCCGACAACTACTACGAGCAGTACTTC. It codes for CASRADNYYEQYF.

J is TRBJ1-2 and V is TRBV20-1; D call uncertain. The germline V gene has CDR1 DFQATT and CDR2 SNEGSKA (reference sequence). V lost 3 bases and J 1 base, leaving 3 bases between the germline ends. This CDR3 has 11 amino acids. The CDR3 reads CSASHNYGYTF. The CDR3, as DNA: TGCAGTGCTAGTCATAACTATGGCTACACCTTC.